The clone carrying this T cell receptor (beta chain) was recorded many times. TCRdb re-derived calls from the RACE reads in MiXCR, one entry per CDR3 protein. The sample records 95,000 to 150,000 distinct CDR3 sequences, around 10% being singletons. These data come from a study of human T cells and chemical hapten exposure. Across the whole study: Application of 0.01% DPC to the upper back was done by patch test, with a reading at 6 days.

The sample's time point: patch test 3, about 24 weeks after DPC sensitization. Treatment: therapeutic diphenylcyclopropenone sensitization with weekly scalp DPC. The source material was whole blood, sampled in connection with sensitization to the hapten diphenylcyclopropenone (DPC). The sequence was obtained from a woman between 45 and 60 years old with alopecia areata. Some clones in this sample may be carry-over from other donors' samples.

This chain's CDR3 is CSALTGTSGLSSYEQYF. The CDR3 DNA follows: TGCAGTGCCCTGACCGGGACTAGCGGTCTTAGCTCCTACGAGCAGTACTTC. This chain uses TRBV20-1 with TRBJ2-7; 11 bases line up with TRBD2. Germline CDR1 DFQATT, CDR2 SNEGSKA (reference sequence). Trimming at V came to 6 bases and at J to 0 bases, leaving 13 bases not matched to a gene. The CDR3 is made up of 17 amino acids.